The rows below give T cell receptor beta chains drawn from one sample of a study of T cell responses to AZD1222 COVID-19 vaccine. The data were produced by immunoSEQ multiplex PCR, yet TCRdb's version contains in-frame clones alone and is incomplete. The sample shows tens of thousands of clones, roughly 90% of them seen only once. The starting material was peripheral blood, obtained on day 0 of AZD1222 vaccination. The receptors here all came from an adult in good health. Each CDR3 is given with its conserved first and last residue. D genes are given only for firm matches. Clone size appears in some rows only: once, few, many, or a class for an expanded clone.

>TRBV7-3|TRBJ2-1|-|TRBD2
CASSQLAAQYNEQFF
TGTGCCAGCAGCCAACTAGCGGCTCAATACAATGAGCAGTTCTTC
>TRBV12-3/TRBV12-4|TRBJ2-7|-|-
CASRVGQYEQYF
TGTGCCAGCAGGGTGGGGCAATACGAGCAGTACTTC
>TRBV15|TRBJ2-6|-|-
CATSRDFAASGANVLTF
TGTGCCACCAGCAGAGATTTTGCAGCCTCTGGGGCCAACGTCCTGACTTTC
>TRBV11-2|TRBJ1-2|-|-
CASSLIRTVSYGYTF
TGTGCCAGCAGCTTGATTAGGACGGTCTCGTATGGCTACACCTTC
>TRBV10-1|TRBJ1-5|-|-
CASRTDSSNQPQHF
TGCGCCAGCAGGACGGACAGTAGCAATCAGCCCCAGCATTTT
>TRBV6-6|TRBJ2-3|-|-
CASSYESIRTDTQYF
TGTGCCAGCAGTTATGAAAGTATTCGCACAGATACGCAGTATTTT
>TRBV7-9|TRBJ1-5|-|TRBD1
CASSLAGGRDQPQHF
TGTGCCAGCAGCTTAGCAGGGGGCCGTGATCAGCCCCAGCATTTT
>TRBV5-4|TRBJ2-7|-|TRBD2
CASSPGTKFYEQYF
TGTGCCAGCAGCCCCGGGACTAAATTCTACGAGCAGTACTTC
>TRBV10-2|TRBJ2-7|-|-
CASSESRRTVSYEQYF
TGCGCCAGCAGTGAGTCGAGGAGGACTGTCTCCTACGAGCAGTACTTC
>TRBV29-1|TRBJ2-3|-|-
CSVAGVDSSDTQYF
TGCAGCGTTGCAGGAGTAGATAGTTCTGATACGCAGTATTTT
>TRBV30|TRBJ2-1|once|TRBD2
CAGYSGRAGSNEQFF
TGTGCCGGATATAGCGGGAGGGCCGGAAGCAATGAGCAGTTCTTC
>TRBV7-3|TRBJ2-1|-|-
CASSLTLNGNEQFF
TGTGCCAGCAGCTTAACGTTGAATGGCAATGAGCAGTTCTTC
>TRBV5-1|TRBJ2-5|-|TRBD1
CASSLYRTGEIETQYF
TGCGCCAGCAGCTTGTACAGGACAGGGGAGATCGAGACCCAGTACTTC
>TRBV5-1|TRBJ2-1|-|-
CASSPTPGSGPPNEQFF
TGCGCCAGCAGCCCTACCCCGGGGAGCGGGCCACCCAATGAGCAGTTCTTC
>TRBV18|TRBJ2-2|-|TRBD1
CASSPDRDTGELFF
TGTGCCAGCTCACCAGACAGGGACACCGGGGAGCTGTTTTTT
>TRBV12-1|TRBJ2-1|-|-
CASSCDGKRNNEQFF
TGTGCCAGCAGCTGCGACGGGAAAAGAAACAATGAGCAGTTCTTC
>TRBV7-3|TRBJ2-5|-|TRBD2
CASSPGLAGGPYQETQYF
TGTGCCAGCAGCCCAGGACTAGCGGGAGGGCCGTACCAAGAGACCCAGTACTTC
>TRBV19|TRBJ1-1|-|TRBD1
CASSLEDRGPAFF
TGTGCCAGTAGTTTAGAAGACAGGGGGCCTGCTTTCTTT
>TRBV19|TRBJ2-2|-|-
CASTRGGSTGELFF
TGTGCCAGTACGCGGGGTGGGAGTACCGGGGAGCTGTTTTTT
>TRBV7-9|TRBJ1-2|-|-
CASSTPGGYGYTF
TGTGCCAGCAGCACCCCGGGGGGTTATGGCTACACCTTC
>TRBV2|TRBJ1-4|-|-
CASTLMREKLFF
TGTGCCAGCACTTTAATGAGAGAAAAACTGTTTTTT
>TRBV2|TRBJ2-3|once|-
CASSGGFGTDTQYF
TGTGCCAGCAGTGGGGGGTTCGGGACAGATACGCAGTATTTT
>TRBV7-9|TRBJ1-6|-|-
CASSLVGDSPLHF
TGTGCCAGCAGCTTAGTCGGGGATTCACCCCTCCACTTT
>TRBV29-1|TRBJ1-1|-|-
CSVEGRLNTEAFF
TGCAGCGTTGAAGGTCGTTTGAACACTGAAGCTTTCTTT
>TRBV4-1|TRBJ1-6|-|-
CASSQLTSPLHF
TGCGCCAGCAGCCAACTAACTTCACCCCTCCACTTT
>TRBV7-2|TRBJ2-5|-|-
CASSLVTGSLETQYF
TGTGCCAGCAGCTTAGTAACGGGGTCTCTGGAGACCCAGTACTTC
>TRBV6-1|TRBJ2-2|once|-
CASSVLGGRSTGELFF
TGTGCCAGCAGTGTCCTTGGGGGGCGGAGCACCGGGGAGCTGTTTTTT
>TRBV10-3|TRBJ1-6|-|-
CAIRMTREDSYNSPLHF
TGTGCCATCAGGATGACCCGGGAGGACTCCTATAATTCACCCCTCCACTTT
>TRBV2|TRBJ1-5|-|-
CASSVDQPQHF
TGTGCCAGCAGTGTGGATCAGCCCCAGCATTTT
>TRBV6-5|TRBJ1-2|-|TRBD1
CASSYEIAGGNGYTF
TGTGCCAGCAGTTACGAGATCGCAGGGGGGAACGGCTACACCTTC
>TRBV5-1|TRBJ2-1|once|-
CASSLESGRDEQFF
TGCGCCAGCAGCTTGGAATCCGGTCGAGATGAGCAGTTCTTC
>TRBV5-5|TRBJ1-2|-|-
CASSPVGGETYGYTF
TGTGCCAGCAGCCCGGTGGGGGGCGAAACCTATGGCTACACCTTC
>TRBV5-8|TRBJ1-2|-|TRBD1
CASSPTGARRGYTF
TGTGCCAGCAGCCCGACAGGGGCCCGGAGGGGCTACACCTTC
>TRBV12-3/TRBV12-4|TRBJ1-2|-|TRBD1
CASTRDRGYGYTF
TGTGCCAGCACTCGTGACAGGGGCTATGGCTACACCTTC
>TRBV2|TRBJ2-7|-|-
CASSVWYEQYF
TGTGCCAGCAGTGTGTGGTACGAGCAGTACTTC
>TRBV4-1|TRBJ1-3|few|-
CASSQLGLSGNTIYF
TGCGCCAGCAGCCAATTGGGACTCTCTGGAAACACCATATATTTT
>TRBV6-6|TRBJ1-2|once|-
CASSYSNYGYTF
TGTGCCAGCAGTTACTCTAACTATGGCTACACCTTC
>TRBV18|TRBJ2-6|-|-
CASSPAASGANVLTF
TGTGCCAGCTCACCTGCGGCTTCTGGGGCCAACGTCCTGACTTTC
>TRBV9|TRBJ2-1|-|TRBD2
CASSASPSGRSYNEQFF
TGTGCCAGCAGCGCAAGTCCTAGCGGGAGGAGCTACAATGAGCAGTTCTTC
>TRBV5-1|TRBJ2-3|-|TRBD2
CASQNSGGAEDTQYF
TGCGCCAGCCAGAATAGCGGGGGGGCTGAAGATACGCAGTATTTT
>TRBV6-5|TRBJ2-5|-|-
CASSYSGVDGETQYF
TGTGCCAGCAGTTACTCCGGGGTTGACGGGGAGACCCAGTACTTC
>TRBV18|TRBJ1-5|-|-
CASSFDRFNQPQHF
TGTGCCAGCTCCTTCGACAGATTCAATCAGCCCCAGCATTTT
>TRBV19|TRBJ1-2|-|-
CASSNPGIGYGYTF
TGTGCCAGTAGTAACCCAGGGATAGGGTATGGCTACACCTTC
>TRBV5-8|TRBJ2-5|-|TRBD2
CASSLGGTSGGKETQYF
TGTGCCAGCAGCTTGGGGGGGACTAGCGGTGGAAAAGAGACCCAGTACTTC
>TRBV19|TRBJ2-2|few|-
CATREPGHGDTGELFF
TGTGCCACCAGGGAACCGGGACACGGGGACACCGGGGAGCTGTTTTTT
>TRBV5-1|TRBJ1-2|few|TRBD1
CASSFQSTGQGGNYGYTF
TGCGCCAGCAGCTTTCAGTCTACGGGACAGGGCGGTAACTATGGCTACACCTTC
>TRBV29-1|TRBJ1-1|-|-
CSVDRGVGTEAFF
TGCAGCGTTGATAGGGGCGTGGGCACTGAAGCTTTCTTT
>TRBV29-1|TRBJ2-3|-|-
CSVEDPGQYTDTQYF
TGCAGCGTTGAAGATCCAGGACAGTACACAGATACGCAGTATTTT
>TRBV3-1/TRBV3-2|TRBJ2-7|once|-
CASSQGAGLSYEQYF
TGTGCCAGCAGCCAAGGGGCAGGACTCTCCTACGAGCAGTACTTC